This T cell receptor beta chain comes out of a study of blood T cell repertoires in COVID-19. V was clipped by 0 bases and J by 10 bases, with 12 bases between them. This CDR3 comprises 12 residues. Per the germline V gene, CDR1 is GTSNPN and CDR2 is SVGIG (reference sequence). Profiled with immunoSEQ multiplex PCR; TCRdb holds only in-frame clones, not every one. The sample has around 390,000 clones, just under 90% seen once. Input material: PBMCs or T cells enriched from blood (not recorded which). The chain links TRBV30 to TRBJ1-1, with D hard to call. The TCR sequence derives from a woman in her fifties or sixties who had recovered from COVID-19. The CDR3 DNA reads as TGTGCCTGGAGTGTCATGGTCGGCGGAGCTTTCTTT. This gives the protein CAWSVMVGGAFF.